The present T cell receptor beta chain was sequenced within a study of low-dose radiotherapy and immunotherapy resistance in tumors (dated by TCRdb to 2021 to 2024). With regard to the full study: Patients in Cohort 1 were given 0.5 Gy per fraction every 2 weeks, and the prescribed total PTV dose was 6.5 Gy. In Cohort 2, 1 Gy per fraction was delivered every two weeks, for a total of 13 Gy over 26 weeks. Patients were given nivolumab as a 240 mg flat dose every two weeks and ipilimumab at 1 mg/kg every six weeks, with both drugs delivered intravenously. Cyclophosphamide 200 mg/m2 was administered intravenously every two weeks, one day before each radiation and immunotherapy administration. Eight patients were included in the translational analysis: three from the first dose cohort and the first five from the second dose cohort. Randomization of trial participants into treatment groups was not performed. Starting on cycle 1 day 1, patients took 300 mg of aspirin by mouth once a day for four cycles.

This clonotype showed up many times. The clone's antigen remains unknown. Base quality data are lacking; no much larger clone is found one base away. Sequencing used an Illumina HiSeq 2500. Superscript III and a set of TRAV- and TRBV-specific primers were used to synthesize first-strand cDNA, so that both TCRalpha and TCRbeta chains were covered. An approximately 20-cycle PCR with Phusion amplified the TCRs, pairing a constant-region primer with the adapter that was attached to the V primers. Amplification of the isolated mRNA was done with the MessageAmp II aRNA Amplification Kit, which involved a roughly 16-hour in vitro transcription at 37 degrees C. The Dynabeads mRNA DIRECT Purification Kit was used to isolate the mRNA for TCR sequencing. Indexed Illumina adapters were added in a second Phusion PCR of 25 to 30 cycles, and the PCR products were purified with AMPure XP beads. As for the original processing: Custom Perl scripts pooled TCR sequences encoding the same protein, removed out-of-frame sequences and computed each clonotype's abundance. Any TCR sequence supported by only a single read was excluded from analysis. The metrics used to describe the repertoires included Shannon entropy, Gini index, clonality, richness, and the frequency of TCRs shared between repertoires. TCRdb took the public reads, trimmed them with fastp at Q25, ran MiXCR for clone calling and kept in-frame beta chains. Duplicate CDR3 protein sequences are folded into a single record with the most common DNA and genes. The V and J calls come from TCRdb's annotation, not from the publication. This sample lists around 83,000 distinct CDR3 sequences; about 20% were detected once. The ten most abundant clones make up under 7.5% of the sample.

Inclusive of the bounding cysteine and phenylalanine, the CDR3 is 14 residues long. CDR3 DNA only is kept here, 42 bases in frame from base 1. V drops 5 bases and J drops 3 bases, leaving 12 bases in between. The germline V gene gives CDR1 as MNHEY and CDR2 as SVGAGI. What this sample's time point label stands for: before trial treatment. The donors came from RACIN, which was a single-arm phase I dose-escalation trial that paired nivolumab and ipilimumab with aspirin, low-dose cyclophosphamide and low-dose radiotherapy. Eligible patients had advanced, TIL-negative solid tumors. This sequence originates from a male donor with prostate cancer. This chain joins TRBV6-5 to TRBJ2-3; the D gene cannot be named for sure. Source: PBMCs, taken before treatment. The DNA sequence follows: TGTGCCAGCAGTCTTGGCCTAACGACAGATACGCAGTATTTT. Its translation reads: CASSLGLTTDTQYF.